Following are 7 T cell receptor beta chains from one sample sequenced in a study of Ad26.COV2.S vaccination and SARS-CoV-2 variants. Clones were read by immunoSEQ multiplex PCR, and TCRdb kept only the in-frame ones, dropping some. Of roughly 380,000 clones in the sample, about 90% are singletons; the top ten hold 3.9%. Source: peripheral blood, taken after recovery from COVID-19. The receptors were sampled from a human donor who had recovered from COVID-19.

The genes are TRBV15 and TRBJ2-5; 8 bases are a match to TRBD2. Looked up from germline, CDR1 is LNHNV and CDR2 is YYDKDF (reference sequence). The CDR3 loop spans 15 amino acids. V lost 7 bases to trimming and J lost 1 base; unmatched junction nucleotides: 8. The DNA for the CDR3 is TGTGCCACCACGACGAGCGGGGGAGCCCAAGAGACCCAGTACTTC. It encodes CATTTSGGAQETQYF.

The V and J genes are TRBV11-2 and TRBJ1-1, with D tentatively TRBD1 (5 bases). Trimming took off 6 bases at V and 7 bases at J, with 18 bases between the two ends. The germline V gene encodes CDR1 SGHAT and CDR2 FQNNGV. The CDR3 consists of 14 residues. The CDR3 is CASSFRGTPYEAFF. DNA for the CDR3: TGTGCCAGCAGTTTCAGAGGGACGCCCTATGAAGCTTTCTTT.

The chain employs TRBV5-1 and TRBJ2-3; 10 nucleotides line up with TRBD1. This CDR3 has 16 residues. Germline V lookup: CDR1 SGHRS, CDR2 YFSETQ. V trimming: 3 bases; J trimming: 5 bases; junction bases outside the gene matches: 9. Here the CDR3 reads CASSSDRGYLRDTQYF. The CDR3 coding sequence is TGCGCCAGCAGCTCGGACAGGGGGTACTTGAGAGATACGCAGTATTTT.

The CDR3 is CASSKSRFEYEQYF. The DNA of the CDR3 is TGTGCCAGTAGTAAGTCACGGTTTGAATACGAGCAGTACTTC. The rearrangement uses TRBV19 and TRBJ2-7; D call uncertain. Germline loops: CDR1 LNHDA, CDR2 SQIVND (reference sequence). The CDR3 loop spans 14 amino acids. Trimming shortened V by 4 bases and J by 4 bases, and 14 bases separated the two germline ends.

On this clone itself: The identical CDR3 is also encoded by other nucleotide sequences in the sample. V gene TRBV11-2 combines with J gene TRBJ2-7; weak D call: TRBD2 (6 bases). The CDR3 has 12 amino acids. The V end lost 7 bases, the J end lost 6 bases, and 13 bases lay between the germline ends. Germline CDR1 reads SGHAT; CDR2 reads FQNNGV. CDR3 amino acids: CASTGGAGEQYF. The CDR3 DNA reads as TGTGCCAGCACCGGGGGAGCTGGCGAGCAGTACTTC.

The chain is built from TRBV9 and TRBJ1-1; D remains unclear. Germline values: CDR1 SGDLS, CDR2 YYNGEE. The CDR3 covers 14 residues. V lost 0 bases to trimming and J lost 1 base, with 7 bases between them. The CDR3 DNA sequence: TGTGCCAGCAGCGTAGCTATCCAGAACACTGAAGCTTTCTTT. As protein: CASSVAIQNTEAFF.

The chain is built from TRBV29-1 and TRBJ2-1; 7 bases map to TRBD2. This CDR3 has 13 residues. CDR1 and CDR2 (germline): SQVTM, ANQGSEA. Trimming removed 3 bases from V and 5 bases from J; junction bases left unmatched: 4. The CDR3 bases are TGCAGCGTTGAGCTAGCGGAGAACAATGAGCAGTTCTTC. Its protein is CSVELAENNEQFF.